This TCR beta chain was documented in a study of cytotoxic CD8 clonotypes in ibrutinib-treated CLL. Study background: Once treatment had gone on for a median of around 13 months, range 6 to 36, response samples were drawn. Study-wide findings and caveats: Public clonotypes (which were uncommon) either contracted or remained stable on treatment. Progressing and sustained-remission patients had different sampling times.

The intended depth for sequencing was 1 in 200,000 to 1 in 1 million T cells. Data came from immunoSEQ multiplex PCR; TCRdb stores just in-frame clones and leaves some out. This sample has some 290,000 clones; around four fifths occur once, and the top ten carry roughly 6.3%. For this clone: The antigen is unknown.

The sample consisted of PBMCs, taken before ibrutinib treatment. This clonotype was obtained from a human donor with chronic lymphocytic leukemia.

CDR3 nucleotide sequence: TGTGCCAGCAGCTGGGCTCGGACAATATACAATGAGCAGTTCTTC. It codes for CASSWARTIYNEQFF. This rearrangement joins TRBV7-8 to TRBJ2-1; D may be TRBD1 (5 bases). Trimming took off 4 bases at V and 4 bases at J, with 14 bases between the two ends. Germline CDR1 is SGHVS and CDR2 is FQNEAQ. The CDR3 is 15 residues long.